This TCR beta chain was obtained from a study of T cell responses to AZD1222 COVID-19 vaccine. Concerning this clone itself: Its antigen is unknown.

Clones were sequenced by immunoSEQ multiplex PCR, and TCRdb holds only the in-frame ones, with some missing. The sample contains approximately 97,000 clones, roughly 84% of which appear only once. Study-level results: Across spike, vaccine-associated CD4 TCRs were found, dominant at 160-218 and 743-854. There were mostly white British donors and more females than males, and clonal diversity was possibly underestimated. Baseline serology detected seropositivity in only 5 or 6 AZD1222 recipients.

CDR3 length: 16 amino acids. Looked up from germline, CDR1 is SEHNR and CDR2 is FQNEAQ (reference sequence). V was cut by 4 bases and J by 4 bases, with 19 bases left in between. The material sequenced was peripheral blood, taken on day 0 of AZD1222 vaccination. This sequence was found in an adult in good health. The chain employs TRBV7-9 and TRBJ1-2; no clear D gene. The CDR3 coding sequence is TGTGCCAGCAGCTCCCAGATCGGTAGAGCCTCCTATGGCTACACCTTC. Translating gives CASSSQIGRASYGYTF.